This entry is about one T cell receptor beta chain. Its specificity is not known. This PCR relied on a set of 60 Vbeta primers and 13 Jbeta primers. Original data processing: The count from a later analysis was about 80 million unique TCR beta chains, 9.5 million to 11 million of them shared. TCRdb keeps only in-frame clones here, not all; method: immunoSEQ multiplex PCR. V and J calls and clone size are given by that table; D and trimming were obtained from the DNA. Of fewer than 200,000 clones in the sample, around 80% were seen once. The sample originates from a study of cytomegalovirus exposure and HLA in healthy donors. Study-wide findings and caveats: Later work associated 16,951 TCR beta sequences with HLA alleles at 0.05 false discovery rate.

J was trimmed by 11 bases and V by 10 bases; bases with no gene match: 9. The CDR3 runs 11 residues. The germline V gene encodes CDR1 LNHDA and CDR2 SQIVND (reference sequence). V gene TRBV19 combines with J gene TRBJ1-2; 8 bases map to TRBD1. This clonotype was obtained from a man aged 40-55 years in good health and CMV-seronegative. Sequenced material: PBMCs. CDR3: CATGTGRDYTF. In nucleotides, the CDR3 is TGTGCCACCGGGACAGGCAGAGATTACACCTTC.